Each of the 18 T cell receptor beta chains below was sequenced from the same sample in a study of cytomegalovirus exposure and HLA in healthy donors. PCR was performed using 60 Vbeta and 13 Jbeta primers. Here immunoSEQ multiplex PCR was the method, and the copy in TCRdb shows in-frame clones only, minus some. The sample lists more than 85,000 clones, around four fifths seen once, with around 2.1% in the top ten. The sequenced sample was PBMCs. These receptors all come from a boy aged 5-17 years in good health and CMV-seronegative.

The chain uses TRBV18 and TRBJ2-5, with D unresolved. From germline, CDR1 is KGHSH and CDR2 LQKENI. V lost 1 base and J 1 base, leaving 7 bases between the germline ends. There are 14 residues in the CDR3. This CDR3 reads CASSPLDTQETQYF. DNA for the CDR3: TGTGCCAGCTCACCACTTGACACCCAAGAGACCCAGTACTTC.

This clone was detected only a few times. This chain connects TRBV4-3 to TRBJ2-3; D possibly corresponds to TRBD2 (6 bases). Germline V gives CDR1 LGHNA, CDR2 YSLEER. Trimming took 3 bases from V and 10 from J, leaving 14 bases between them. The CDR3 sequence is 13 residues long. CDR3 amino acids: CASSQGLGVAQYF. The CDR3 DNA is TGCGCCAGCAGCCAGGGACTTGGAGTGGCGCAGTATTTT.

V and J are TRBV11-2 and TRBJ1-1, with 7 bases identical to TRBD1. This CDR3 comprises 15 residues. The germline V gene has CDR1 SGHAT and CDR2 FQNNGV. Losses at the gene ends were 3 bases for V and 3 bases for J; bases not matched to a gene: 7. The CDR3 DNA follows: TGTGCCAGCAGCTTGATAGGGACAGATTACACTGAAGCTTTCTTT. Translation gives CASSLIGTDYTEAFF.

The CDR3 bases are TGTGCCAGCAGCTTAGGAAAGGGGGGGGCAGGGAAGACAGATACGCAGTATTTT. Translating it yields CASSLGKGGAGKTDTQYF. The chain has TRBV11-2 and TRBJ2-3, with a tentative D call TRBD2 (7 bases). The CDR3 length is 18 residues. Germline CDR1 and CDR2: SGHAT and FQNNGV. V dropped 1 base and J dropped 3 bases, with 20 bases sitting between them.

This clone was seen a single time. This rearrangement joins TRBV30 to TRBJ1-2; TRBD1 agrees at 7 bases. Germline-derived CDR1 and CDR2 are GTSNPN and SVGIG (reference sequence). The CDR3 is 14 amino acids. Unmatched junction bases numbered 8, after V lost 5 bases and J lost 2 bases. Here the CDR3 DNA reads TGTGCCTGGGGGCTCTCGACAGGGAACTATGGCTACACCTTC. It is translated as CAWGLSTGNYGYTF.

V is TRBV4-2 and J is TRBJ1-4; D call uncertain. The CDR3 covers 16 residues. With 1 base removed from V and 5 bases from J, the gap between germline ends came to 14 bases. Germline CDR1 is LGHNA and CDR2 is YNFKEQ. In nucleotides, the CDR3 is TGTGCCAGCAGCCAAGGACCCTCGGGTGGCAATGAAAAACTGTTTTTT. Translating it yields CASSQGPSGGNEKLFF.

The chain's CDR3 is CASSPAGTDFFYGYTF. For the CDR3, the DNA is TGTGCCAGTAGTCCCGCCGGGACAGACTTCTTCTATGGCTACACCTTC. This chain connects TRBV19 to TRBJ1-2; 7 nucleotides align to TRBD1. From germline, CDR1 is LNHDA and CDR2 SQIVND (reference sequence). This CDR3 is built from 16 residues. V was pared by 5 bases and J by 4 bases, with 13 bases of the junction left unmatched.

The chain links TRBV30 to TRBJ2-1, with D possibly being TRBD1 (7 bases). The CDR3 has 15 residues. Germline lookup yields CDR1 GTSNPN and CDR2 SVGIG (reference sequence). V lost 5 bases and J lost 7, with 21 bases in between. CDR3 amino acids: CAWDNTGVGGNEQFF. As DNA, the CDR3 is TGTGCCTGGGATAATACAGGGGTAGGAGGGAATGAGCAGTTCTTC.

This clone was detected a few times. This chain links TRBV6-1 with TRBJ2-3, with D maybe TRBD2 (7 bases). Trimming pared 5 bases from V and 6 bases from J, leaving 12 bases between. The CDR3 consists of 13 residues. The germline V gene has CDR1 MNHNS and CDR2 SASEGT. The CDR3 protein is CASSLKGGDTQYF. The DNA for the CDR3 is TGTGCCAGCAGTTTAAAGGGGGGGGATACGCAGTATTTT.

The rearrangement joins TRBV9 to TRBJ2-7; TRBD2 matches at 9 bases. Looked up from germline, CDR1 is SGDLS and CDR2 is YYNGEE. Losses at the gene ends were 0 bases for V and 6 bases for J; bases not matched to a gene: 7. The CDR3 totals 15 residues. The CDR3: CASSVGGSGSGEQYF. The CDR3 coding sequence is TGTGCCAGCAGCGTAGGAGGTAGCGGGAGCGGCGAGCAGTACTTC.

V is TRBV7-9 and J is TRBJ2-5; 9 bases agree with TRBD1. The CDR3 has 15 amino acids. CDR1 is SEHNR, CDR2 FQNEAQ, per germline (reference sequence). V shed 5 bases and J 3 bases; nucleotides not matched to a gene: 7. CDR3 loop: CASSPLRTGEETQYF. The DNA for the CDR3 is TGTGCCAGCAGCCCCCTACGGACAGGGGAAGAGACCCAGTACTTC.

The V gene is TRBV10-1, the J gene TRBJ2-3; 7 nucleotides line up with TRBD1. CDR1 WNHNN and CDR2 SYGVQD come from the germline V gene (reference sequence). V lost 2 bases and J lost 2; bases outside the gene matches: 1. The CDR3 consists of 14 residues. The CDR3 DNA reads TGCGCCAGCAGTGAGACAGGGGACACAGATACGCAGTATTTT. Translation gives CASSETGDTDTQYF.

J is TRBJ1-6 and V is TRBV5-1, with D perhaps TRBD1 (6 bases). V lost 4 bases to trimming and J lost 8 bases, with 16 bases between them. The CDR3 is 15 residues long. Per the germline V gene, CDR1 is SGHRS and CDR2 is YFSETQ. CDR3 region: CASSRLRTEDSPLHF. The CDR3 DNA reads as TGCGCCAGCAGCCGACTTCGGACAGAAGATTCACCCCTCCACTTT.

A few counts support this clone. The CDR3 DNA is TGCGCCAGCAGCCAAGATCCCCTAGCGGGAGGGCTGGATGAGCAGTTCTTC. Residues: CASSQDPLAGGLDEQFF. The chain carries TRBV4-3 and TRBJ2-1; TRBD2 agrees at 12 bases. The germline gives CDR1 LGHNA, CDR2 YSLEER. The CDR3 runs to 17 residues. J gave up 8 bases and V 0 bases, and 8 bases lay outside the gene matches.

The DNA of the CDR3 is TGTGCCAGCAGCCGCTTTAGGGGACAGCCCCAGCATTTT. Amino acids: CASSRFRGQPQHF. The gene calls are TRBV5-6 and TRBJ1-5; D is possibly TRBD1 (5 bases). Germline V lookup: CDR1 SGHDT, CDR2 YYEEEE. The length of the CDR3 is 13 residues. V was pared by 4 bases and J by 7 bases, with 12 bases between.

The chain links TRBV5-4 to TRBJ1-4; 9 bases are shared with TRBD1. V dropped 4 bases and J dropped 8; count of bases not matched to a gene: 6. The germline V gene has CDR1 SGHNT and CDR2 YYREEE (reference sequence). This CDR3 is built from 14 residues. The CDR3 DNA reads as TGTGCCAGCAGCCTGGGGACAGGGTCCGAAAAACTGTTTTTT. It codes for CASSLGTGSEKLFF.

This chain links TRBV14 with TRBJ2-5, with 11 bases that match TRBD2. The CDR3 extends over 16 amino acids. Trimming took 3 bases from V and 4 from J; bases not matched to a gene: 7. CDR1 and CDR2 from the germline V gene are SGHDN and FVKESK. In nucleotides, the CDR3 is TGTGCCAGCAGCCAGACTAGCGGGGCCTCTAGAGAGACCCAGTACTTC. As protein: CASSQTSGASRETQYF.

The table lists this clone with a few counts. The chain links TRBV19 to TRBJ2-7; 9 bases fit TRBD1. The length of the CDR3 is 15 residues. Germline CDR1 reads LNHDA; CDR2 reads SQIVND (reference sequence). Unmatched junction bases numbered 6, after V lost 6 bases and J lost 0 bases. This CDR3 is CASRAGTGSSYEQYF. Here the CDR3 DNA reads TGTGCCAGTAGAGCCGGGACAGGGTCCTCCTACGAGCAGTACTTC.